These 21 T cell receptor beta chains originate from one sample sequenced in a study of cytomegalovirus exposure and HLA in healthy donors. PCR amplification relied on 60 Vbeta primers (plus 13 Jbeta primers). The table came from immunoSEQ multiplex PCR; TCRdb's copy has only in-frame clones and leaves some out. The sample comprises about 130,000 clones, 60% to 80% of which are singletons, and 2% to 2.5% rests with the top ten. Specimen: PBMCs. The receptors shown here come from a man aged 30 to 39 in good health and CMV-seronegative.

This chain uses TRBV30 with TRBJ2-7, with a weak D call TRBD1 (5 bases). The CDR3 covers 12 residues. CDR1 and CDR2 (germline): GTSNPN, SVGIG (reference sequence). V lost 4 bases, J lost 3 bases, and 10 bases lay in between. Here the CDR3 reads CAWNRDSYEQYF. In nucleotides, the CDR3 is TGTGCCTGGAACCGAGACAGCTACGAGCAGTACTTC.

In its sample, this clone was seen a few times. The chain joins TRBV7-2 to TRBJ2-7, with a tentative D call TRBD2 (5 bases). CDR3 length: 16 residues. Germline CDR1 SGHTA, CDR2 FQGNSA. Trimming stripped 0 bases from V and 1 base from J, with 13 bases between. The CDR3 bases are TGTGCCAGCAGCTTAGCGAGCGGAGCCCCTTCCTACGAGCAGTACTTC. This codes for CASSLASGAPSYEQYF. The whole variable domain, filled in from reference TRBV7-2 and TRBJ2-7, reads GAGVSQSPSNKVTEKGKDVELRCDPISGHTALYWYRQSLGQGLEFLIYFQGNSAPDKSGLPSDRFSAERTGGSVSTLTIQRTQQEDSAVYLCASSLASGAPSYEQYFGPGTRLTVT.

The chain combines TRBV5-1 with TRBJ2-7, with a weak D call TRBD1 (6 bases). The V end was cut by 0 bases, the J end by 0 bases, with 13 bases between. Germline-derived CDR1 and CDR2 are SGHRS and YFSETQ. The CDR3 length is 16 residues. CDR3 loop: CASSLVPTGSSYEQYF. The CDR3 coding sequence is TGCGCCAGCAGCTTGGTTCCGACAGGCAGCTCCTACGAGCAGTACTTC.

The genes are TRBV6-1 and TRBJ1-5; 10 nucleotides align to TRBD1. Germline V gene data show CDR1 as MNHNS and CDR2 as SASEGT. There are 15 residues in the CDR3. With 3 bases clipped from V and 7 bases from J, the junction kept 6 bases outside the gene matches. The CDR3 loop is CASSDIGTGVQPQHF. CDR3 sequence (DNA): TGTGCCAGCAGTGATATAGGGACAGGGGTACAGCCCCAGCATTTT.

The rearrangement links TRBV27 to TRBJ2-3; tentative D call: TRBD1 (6 bases). Trimming left V 3 bases short and J 1 base short, with 8 bases between. The CDR3 totals 14 residues. The V gene's germline CDR1 is MNHEY and CDR2 SMNVEV (reference sequence). CDR3 amino acids: CASSLRQGTDTQYF. CDR3 DNA: TGTGCCAGCAGTTTGCGACAGGGCACAGATACGCAGTATTTT.

This chain joins TRBV5-1 and TRBJ2-1; 11 bases match TRBD2. Germline CDR1 and CDR2: SGHRS and YFSETQ. CDR3 length: 15 amino acids. After removal of 6 bases from V and 6 bases from J, the junction contained 8 bases not matched to a gene. The CDR3 bases are TGCGCCAGCAAACTAGCGGGAGAGGGATCCAATGAGCAGTTCTTC. Protein: CASKLAGEGSNEQFF.

The CDR3 sequence is CASSLGLAGVRETQYF. The CDR3 bases are TGTGCCAGCAGCTTAGGTCTAGCGGGAGTGAGGGAGACCCAGTACTTC. This chain connects TRBV13 to TRBJ2-5, with 10 bases that match TRBD2. The CDR3 is made up of 16 amino acids. Germline V lookup: CDR1 PRHDT, CDR2 FYEKMQ (reference sequence). Trimming took 0 bases from V and 5 from J; bases not matched to a gene: 6.

The table lists this clone with a count of one. The V gene is TRBV9, the J gene TRBJ2-3, with 7 positions matching TRBD2. V trimming: 0 bases; J trimming: 1 base; junction bases outside the gene matches: 5. The germline V gene encodes CDR1 SGDLS and CDR2 YYNGEE. CDR3 length equals 16 residues. CDR3 residues: CASSVGASGGTDTQYF. CDR3 DNA: TGTGCCAGCAGCGTAGGGGCTAGCGGTGGCACAGATACGCAGTATTTT.

The chain's CDR3 is CASMGGGLGNTIYF. The CDR3 nucleotides read TGTGCCAGCATGGGTGGGGGACTCGGAAACACCATATATTTT. The chain recombines TRBV2 with TRBJ1-3; tentatively, D is TRBD1 (5 bases). CDR1 and CDR2 (germline): SNHLY, FYNNEI. CDR3 length: 14 residues. Trimming shortened V by 7 bases and J by 4 bases, and 14 bases separated the two germline ends.

The chain couples TRBV6-6 to TRBJ2-7; D may be TRBD1 (5 bases). Germline loops: CDR1 MNHNY, CDR2 SVGAGI (reference sequence). Trimming left V 6 bases short and J 0 bases short, with 9 bases between. The CDR3 is 13 amino acids. The CDR3 DNA sequence: TGTGCCAGCAGCCAGGGCGACTCCTACGAGCAGTACTTC. It codes for CASSQGDSYEQYF.

CDR3 bases: TGTGCCAGCAGTCTTACGCAGTACACTGAAGCTTTCTTT. Protein: CASSLTQYTEAFF. V usage is TRBV27 and J usage is TRBJ1-1; D unresolved. Deletions cut 5 bases from V and 3 bases from J, with 10 bases between. Per germline, CDR1 MNHEY and CDR2 SMNVEV (reference sequence). The CDR3 totals 13 residues.

The chain recombines TRBV5-1 with TRBJ1-1; tentatively, D is TRBD1 (6 bases). Germline loops: CDR1 SGHRS, CDR2 YFSETQ. CDR3 size: 16 residues. V shed 5 bases and J shed 3 bases, with 20 bases lying between them. The CDR3 coding sequence is TGCGCCAGCAGACAGGGTCCGACCCAGGGACACACTGAAGCTTTCTTT. Translation gives CASRQGPTQGHTEAFF.

CDR3 sequence: CASSESGSGKETQYF. The DNA of the CDR3 is TGCGCCAGCAGTGAGAGTGGTTCAGGAAAAGAGACCCAGTACTTC. This chain connects TRBV10-1 to TRBJ2-5, with unresolved D. V was pared by 2 bases and J by 3 bases, with 13 bases between. Germline CDR1 is WNHNN and CDR2 is SYGVQD (reference sequence). The CDR3 consists of 15 residues.

Details on this clone: One end of the junction does not line up with germline, which may come from a read error. The chain has TRBV7-7 and TRBJ2-3, with D possibly being TRBD2 (6 bases). Per germline, CDR1 SSHAT and CDR2 FNYEAQ (reference sequence). CDR3 length: 14 residues. The CDR3 sequence is CASSQGAGLGTQYF. Written as DNA, the CDR3 is TGTGCTAGCAGCCAAGGAGCGGGCCTGGGGACGCAGTATTTT.

The V gene is TRBV30, the J gene TRBJ2-3, with D perhaps matching TRBD1 (5 bases). The V gene's germline CDR1 is GTSNPN and CDR2 SVGIG (reference sequence). The CDR3 is 14 residues long. Trimming shortened V by 2 bases and J by 0 bases, and 9 bases separated the two germline ends. The chain's CDR3 is CAWSRGGSTDTQYF. DNA of the CDR3: TGTGCCTGGAGTAGGGGCGGCAGCACAGATACGCAGTATTTT.

The chain uses TRBV2 and TRBJ2-4; possible D gene TRBD1, 6 bases. This CDR3 is built from 16 residues. V was cut by 0 bases and J by 0 bases, with 9 bases left in between. CDR1 is SNHLY, CDR2 FYNNEI, per germline. CDR3 loop: CASSEAWGLAKNIQYF. The DNA of the CDR3 is TGTGCCAGCAGTGAAGCCTGGGGGCTAGCCAAAAACATTCAGTACTTC.

The chain recombines TRBV5-1 with TRBJ2-5; a possible D gene is TRBD2 (6 bases). The closer fit of TRBJ2-7 to the DNA end suggests the J call may be wrong. The V gene's germline CDR1 is SGHRS and CDR2 YFSETQ. This CDR3 region has 14 residues. The CDR3 loop is CASKVAAFSYEQYF. CDR3 DNA: TGCGCCAGCAAGGTAGCGGCCTTCTCCTACGAGCAGTACTTC.

The chain uses TRBV7-2 and TRBJ2-7; 7 bases match TRBD2. The germline gives CDR1 SGHTA, CDR2 FQGNSA. The CDR3 sequence is 17 residues long. V lost 5 bases to trimming and J lost 6 bases; unmatched junction nucleotides: 19. The CDR3 DNA reads TGTGCCAGCAGCCAATCTTTGTGGGCGGGAGTTCAGCCCGAGCAGTACTTC. Its protein is CASSQSLWAGVQPEQYF.

This chain links TRBV9 with TRBJ2-3; 8 nucleotides match TRBD2. The ends lost 0 bases at V and 0 bases at J; junction bases unmatched: 0. The CDR3 length is 15 residues. In germline, CDR1 is SGDLS, CDR2 YYNGEE. This CDR3 reads CASSVGGRSTDTQYF. The CDR3 DNA follows: TGTGCCAGCAGCGTAGGCGGGAGGAGCACAGATACGCAGTATTTT.

The CDR3 DNA is TGTGCCAGCAGCCCGAGCGGGGGAGGCTACACCTTC. Its translation: CASSPSGGGYTF. The chain links TRBV9 to TRBJ1-2; possibly TRBD1 for D (5 bases). V lost 4 bases to trimming and J lost 8 bases, with 12 bases between them. Looked up from germline, CDR1 is SGDLS and CDR2 is YYNGEE. The CDR3 has 12 amino acids.

This clone was seen once. CDR3 region: CATRDSANYGYTF. The CDR3, as DNA: TGTGCCACTAGGGACAGCGCTAACTATGGCTACACCTTC. The chain is built from TRBV2 and TRBJ1-2, with 7 bases fitting TRBD1. J lost 0 bases, V lost 10 bases, and 5 bases had no gene match. In germline, CDR1 is SNHLY, CDR2 FYNNEI. The CDR3 is 13 amino acids.